The sequence of this T cell receptor beta chain was determined in a study of T cells in Graves' hyperthyroidism and ophthalmopathy. Looking at the study overall: Peripheral blood was collected at initial diagnosis, before any treatment. Whole-study findings and limits: Most clonotypes that expanded in the thyroid above 0.001 also showed up in blood.

Concerning this clonotype itself: The antigen remains undetermined.

It was considered stable Graves' hyperthyroidism when ophthalmopathy did not progress within 18 months. Source material for PBMCs was over 8 ml fresh peripheral blood. It was RNA transcripts that yielded the amplified TCR beta CDR3 regions. First-round RT-PCR targeting the TCR CDR3 was performed with the HTBI primer set. TCRdb reprocessed the multiplex PCR reads via MiXCR and lists one record per CDR3 protein. This sample has about 680,000 distinct CDR3 sequences; 35% occur once, and the top ten carry approximately 31%. V lost 11 bases and J 5 bases, leaving 16 bases between the germline ends. This CDR3 contains 13 residues. The V gene's germline CDR1 is SGHVS and CDR2 FQNEAQ.

The sequence came from a woman aged 40 to 50 with Graves' hyperthyroidism. The sample consisted of blood. The chain couples TRBV7-8 to TRBJ1-5; D is unresolved. CDR3 bases: TGTGCCTGGAGTGTATACACCGATCAGCCCCAGCATTTT. Protein sequence: CAWSVYTDQPQHF.